The sequence of this T cell receptor beta chain was determined in a study of post-analysis software for immune sequencing data. Study-wide points: Compared with controls, patients showed significantly lower normalized Chao1 diversity. Five or six TRBV segments, TRBV5-6, TRBV5-1 and TRBV20-1 among them, were found more frequent in patients than controls.

As concerns this clonotype: The antigen is unknown.

Trimming removed 1 base from V and 6 bases from J, with 8 bases in between. The germline V gene encodes CDR1 LGHNA and CDR2 YSLEER. The CDR3 sequence is 13 residues long. Carried by the TCR beta cDNA libraries were unique molecular identifiers. Using its own MiXCR run on the PCR reads, TCRdb lists one record per CDR3 protein. In the table there are hundreds of thousands of distinct CDR3 sequences, about 32% of which are singletons. The chain couples TRBV4-3 to TRBJ2-3; no firm D call. The sequenced material came from blood. The origin of this receptor is a girl between 5 and 17 years old with multiple sclerosis. For the CDR3, the DNA is TGCGCCAGCAGCCAAGGCATGTCGGATACGCAGTATTTT. This encodes CASSQGMSDTQYF.